This T cell receptor (beta chain) is drawn from a study of shared clonotypes between healthy human individuals. The naive CD8 fraction comprised CD45RO-negative cells positively selected for CCR7 and excluded terminally differentiated effector memory CD45RA+ cells. Nashville, Tennessee was home to all donors, each a Caucasian adult. In the case of this clone: No antigen is known for it.

The CDR3 is 16 residues long. Germline-derived CDR1 and CDR2 are MNHEY and SMNVEV (reference sequence). The ends lost 5 bases at V and 5 bases at J; junction bases unmatched: 8. Points from the study as a whole: Generally, naive subsets (rather than memory subsets) showed larger estimated richness.

This table comes from immunoSEQ multiplex PCR, and its TCRdb copy is limited to in-frame clones, with some not included. The table records around 1,900,000 clones, about 94% of them present only once. The gene calls are TRBV27 and TRBJ2-3; 12 nucleotides align to TRBD2. The clonotype originates from a man between 18 and 35 years old in good health. Some clones in this sample may be carry-over from other donors' samples. Source material: naive CD8+ T cells from PBMCs. CDR3 in amino acids: CASSPWTSGTVDTQYF. CDR3 DNA: TGTGCCAGCAGTCCTTGGACTAGCGGGACCGTAGATACGCAGTATTTT.